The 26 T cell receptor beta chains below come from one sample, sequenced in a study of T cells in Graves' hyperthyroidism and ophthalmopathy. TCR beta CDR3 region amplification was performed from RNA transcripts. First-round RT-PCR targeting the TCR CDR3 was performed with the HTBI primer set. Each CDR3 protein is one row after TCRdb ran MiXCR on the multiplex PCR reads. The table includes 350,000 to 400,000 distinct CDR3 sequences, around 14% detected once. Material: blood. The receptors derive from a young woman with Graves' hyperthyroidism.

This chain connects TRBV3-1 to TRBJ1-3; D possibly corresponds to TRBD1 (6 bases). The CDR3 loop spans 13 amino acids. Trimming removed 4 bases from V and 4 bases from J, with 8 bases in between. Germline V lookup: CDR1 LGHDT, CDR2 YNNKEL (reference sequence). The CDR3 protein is CASSPGVGNTIYF. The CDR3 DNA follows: TGTGCCAGCAGCCCAGGGGTAGGAAACACCATATATTTT.

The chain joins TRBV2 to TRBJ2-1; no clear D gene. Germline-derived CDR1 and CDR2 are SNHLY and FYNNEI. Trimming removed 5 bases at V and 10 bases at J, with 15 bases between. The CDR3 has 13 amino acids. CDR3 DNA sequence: TGTGCCAGCAGTATATACTACCAGAACGAGCAGTTCTTC. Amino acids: CASSIYYQNEQFF. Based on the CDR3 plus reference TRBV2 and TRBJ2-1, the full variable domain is EPEVTQTPSHQVTQMGQEVILRCVPISNHLYFYWYRQILGQKVEFLVSFYNNEISEKSEIFDDQFSVERPDGSNFTLKIRSTKLEDSAMYFCASSIYYQNEQFFGPGTRLTVL.

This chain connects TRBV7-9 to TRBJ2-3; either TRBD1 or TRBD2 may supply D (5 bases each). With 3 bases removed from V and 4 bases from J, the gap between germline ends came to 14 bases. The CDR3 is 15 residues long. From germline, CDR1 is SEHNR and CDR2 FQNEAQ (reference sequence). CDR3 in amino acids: CASSFEGRVADTQYF. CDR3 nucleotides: TGTGCCAGCAGCTTTGAGGGGCGAGTCGCAGATACGCAGTATTTT.

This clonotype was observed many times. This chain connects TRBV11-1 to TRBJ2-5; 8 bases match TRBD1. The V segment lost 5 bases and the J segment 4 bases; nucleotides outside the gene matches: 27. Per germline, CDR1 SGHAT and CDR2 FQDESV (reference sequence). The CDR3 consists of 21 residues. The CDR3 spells CASSRGVIQELDRENRETQYF. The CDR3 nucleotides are TGTGCCAGCAGCCGCGGGGTAATCCAGGAATTGGACAGGGAGAATCGAGAGACCCAGTACTTC.

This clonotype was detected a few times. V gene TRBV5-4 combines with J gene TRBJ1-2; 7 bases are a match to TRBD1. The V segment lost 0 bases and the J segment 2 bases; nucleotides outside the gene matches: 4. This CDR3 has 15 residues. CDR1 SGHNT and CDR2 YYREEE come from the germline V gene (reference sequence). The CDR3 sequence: CASSLVGQRNYGYTF. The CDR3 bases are TGTGCCAGCAGCTTGGTGGGACAGAGAAACTATGGCTACACCTTC.

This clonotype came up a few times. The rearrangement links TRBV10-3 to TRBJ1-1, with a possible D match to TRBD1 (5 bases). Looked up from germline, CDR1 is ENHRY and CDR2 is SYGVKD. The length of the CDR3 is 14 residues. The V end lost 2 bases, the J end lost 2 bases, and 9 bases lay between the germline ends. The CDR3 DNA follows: TGTGCCATCAGTGAGCGAGGGGACAACACTGAAGCTTTCTTT. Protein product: CAISERGDNTEAFF.

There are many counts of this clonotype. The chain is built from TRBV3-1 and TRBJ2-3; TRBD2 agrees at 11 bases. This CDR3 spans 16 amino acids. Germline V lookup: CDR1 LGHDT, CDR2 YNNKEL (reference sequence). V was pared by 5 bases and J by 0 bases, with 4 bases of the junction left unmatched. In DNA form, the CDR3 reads TGTGCCAGCAGCACACTAGCGGGGGAAAGCACAGATACGCAGTATTTT. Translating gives CASSTLAGESTDTQYF.

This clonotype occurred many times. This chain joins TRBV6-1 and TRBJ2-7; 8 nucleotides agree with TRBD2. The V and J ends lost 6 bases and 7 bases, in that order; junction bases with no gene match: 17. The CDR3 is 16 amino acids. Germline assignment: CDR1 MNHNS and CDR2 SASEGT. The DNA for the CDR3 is TGTGCCAGCAGCCCTCATAGCGGGGTCTACGATATGGAGCAGTACTTC. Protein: CASSPHSGVYDMEQYF.

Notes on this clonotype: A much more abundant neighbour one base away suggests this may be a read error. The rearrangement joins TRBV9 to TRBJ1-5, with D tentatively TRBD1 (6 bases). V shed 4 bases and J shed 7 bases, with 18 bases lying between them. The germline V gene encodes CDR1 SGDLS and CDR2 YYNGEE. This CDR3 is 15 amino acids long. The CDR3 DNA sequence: TGTGCCAGCAGCCCCGTAGGGGGAGGGGAACAGCCCCAGCATTTT. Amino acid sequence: CASSPVGGGEQPQHF. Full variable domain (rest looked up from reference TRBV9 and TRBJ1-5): DSGVTQTPKHLITATGQRVTLRCSPRSGDLSVYWYQQSLDQGLQFLIQYYNGEERAKGNILERFSAQQFPDLHSELNLSSLELGDSALYFCASSPVGGGEQPQHFGDGTRLSIL.

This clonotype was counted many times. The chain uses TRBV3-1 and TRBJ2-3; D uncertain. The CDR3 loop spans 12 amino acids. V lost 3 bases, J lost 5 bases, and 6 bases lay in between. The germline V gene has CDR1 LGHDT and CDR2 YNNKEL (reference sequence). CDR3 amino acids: CASSQTGDTQYF. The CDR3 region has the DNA TGTGCCAGCAGCCAGACGGGAGATACGCAGTATTTT.

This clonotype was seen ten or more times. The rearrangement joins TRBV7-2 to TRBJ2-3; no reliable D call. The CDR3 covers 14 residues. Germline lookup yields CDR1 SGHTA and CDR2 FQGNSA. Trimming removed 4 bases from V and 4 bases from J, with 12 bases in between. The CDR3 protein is CASSSTLRADTQYF. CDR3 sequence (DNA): TGTGCCAGCAGCTCAACCCTTCGAGCAGATACGCAGTATTTT.

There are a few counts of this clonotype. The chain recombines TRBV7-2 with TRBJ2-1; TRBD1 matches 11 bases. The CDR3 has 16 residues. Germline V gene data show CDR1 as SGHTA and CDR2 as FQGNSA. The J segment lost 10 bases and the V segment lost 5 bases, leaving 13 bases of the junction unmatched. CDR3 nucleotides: TGTGCCAGCAGCCCAAGGGACAGGGGGAGGTTAAGGGAGCAGTTCTTC. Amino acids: CASSPRDRGRLREQFF.

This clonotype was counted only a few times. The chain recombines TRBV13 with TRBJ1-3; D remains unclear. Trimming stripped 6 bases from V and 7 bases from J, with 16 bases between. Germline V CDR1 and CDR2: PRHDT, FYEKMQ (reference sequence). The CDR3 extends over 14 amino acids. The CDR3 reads CASRRTEGRNTIYF. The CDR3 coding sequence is TGTGCCAGCAGGCGGACGGAGGGTCGGAACACCATATATTTT.

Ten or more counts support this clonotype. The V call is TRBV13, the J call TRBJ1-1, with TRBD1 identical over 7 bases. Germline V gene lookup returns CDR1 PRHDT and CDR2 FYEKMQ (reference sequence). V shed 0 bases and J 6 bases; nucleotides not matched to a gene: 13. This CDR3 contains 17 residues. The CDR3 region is CASSLGARRQGHPEAFF. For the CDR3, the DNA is TGTGCCAGCAGCTTAGGAGCCCGAAGACAGGGTCATCCTGAAGCTTTCTTT.

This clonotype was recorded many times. The CDR3 DNA reads TGTGCCAGCAGCTTAGACTTGTGGGGTCTAGCGGGAGCTGCTCACACAGATACGCAGTATTTT. It specifies CASSLDLWGLAGAAHTDTQYF. The rearrangement links TRBV11-2 to TRBJ2-3, with 10 bases matching TRBD2. Germline lookup yields CDR1 SGHAT and CDR2 FQNNGV. The CDR3 sequence is 21 residues long. V lost 0 bases to trimming and J lost 2 bases; unmatched junction nucleotides: 17.

CDR3 in amino acids: CASSPSTTSGTGEQFF. The DNA for the CDR3 is TGTGCCAGCAGCCCTTCCACCACTAGCGGGACCGGCGAGCAGTTCTTC. V is TRBV7-9 and J is TRBJ2-1; 10 bases align to TRBD2. Germline V gene sequence: CDR1 SEHNR, CDR2 FQNEAQ (reference sequence). The junction had 14 bases not matched to a gene; V was cut back by 5 bases and J by 10 bases. This CDR3 is built from 16 residues.

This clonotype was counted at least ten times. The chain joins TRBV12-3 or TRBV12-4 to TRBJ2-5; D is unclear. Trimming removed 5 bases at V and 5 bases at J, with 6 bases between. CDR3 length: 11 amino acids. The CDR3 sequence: CASSARETQYF. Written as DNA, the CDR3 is TGTGCCAGCAGTGCTCGGGAGACCCAGTACTTC.

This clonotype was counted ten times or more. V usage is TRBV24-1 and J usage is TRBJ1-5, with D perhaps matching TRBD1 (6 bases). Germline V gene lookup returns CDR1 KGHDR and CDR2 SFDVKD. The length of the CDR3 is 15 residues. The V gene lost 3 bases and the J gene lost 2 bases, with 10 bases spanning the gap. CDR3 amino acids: CATSDGSGGNQPQHF. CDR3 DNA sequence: TGTGCCACCAGTGATGGTTCAGGGGGCAATCAGCCCCAGCATTTT.

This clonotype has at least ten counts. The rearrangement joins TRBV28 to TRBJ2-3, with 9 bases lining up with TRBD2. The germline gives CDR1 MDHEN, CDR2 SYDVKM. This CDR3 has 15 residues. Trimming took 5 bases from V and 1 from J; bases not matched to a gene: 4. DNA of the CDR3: TGTGCCAGCAGTCCTTCTAGCGGGGGCACAGATACGCAGTATTTT. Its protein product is CASSPSSGGTDTQYF.

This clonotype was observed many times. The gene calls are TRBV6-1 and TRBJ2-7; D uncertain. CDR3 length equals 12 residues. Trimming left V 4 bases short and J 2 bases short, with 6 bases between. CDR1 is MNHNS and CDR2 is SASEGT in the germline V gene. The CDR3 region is CASSVNTYEQYF. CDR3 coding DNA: TGTGCCAGCAGTGTTAACACCTACGAGCAGTACTTC.

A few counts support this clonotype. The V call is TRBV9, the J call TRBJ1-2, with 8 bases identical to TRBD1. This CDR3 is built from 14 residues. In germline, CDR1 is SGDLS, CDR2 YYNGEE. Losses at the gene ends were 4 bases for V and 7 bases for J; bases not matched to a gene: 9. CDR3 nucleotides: TGTGCCAGCAGCCGGGCAGGGGGCGAGGGTGGCTACACCTTC. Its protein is CASSRAGGEGGYTF. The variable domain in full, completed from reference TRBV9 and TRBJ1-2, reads DSGVTQTPKHLITATGQRVTLRCSPRSGDLSVYWYQQSLDQGLQFLIQYYNGEERAKGNILERFSAQQFPDLHSELNLSSLELGDSALYFCASSRAGGEGGYTFGSGTRLTVV.

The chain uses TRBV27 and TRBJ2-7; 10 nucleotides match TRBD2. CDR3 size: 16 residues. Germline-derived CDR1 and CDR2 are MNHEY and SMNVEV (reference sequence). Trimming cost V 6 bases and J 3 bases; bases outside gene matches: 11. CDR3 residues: CASREREGLFFYEQYF. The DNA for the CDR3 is TGTGCCAGCAGGGAGCGGGAGGGCCTATTTTTCTACGAGCAGTACTTC.

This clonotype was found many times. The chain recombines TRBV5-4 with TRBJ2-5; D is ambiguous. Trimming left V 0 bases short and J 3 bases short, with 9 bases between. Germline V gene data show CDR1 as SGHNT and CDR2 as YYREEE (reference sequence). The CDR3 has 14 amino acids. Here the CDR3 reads CASSLGAEEETQYF. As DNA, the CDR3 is TGTGCCAGCAGCTTGGGGGCGGAAGAAGAGACCCAGTACTTC.

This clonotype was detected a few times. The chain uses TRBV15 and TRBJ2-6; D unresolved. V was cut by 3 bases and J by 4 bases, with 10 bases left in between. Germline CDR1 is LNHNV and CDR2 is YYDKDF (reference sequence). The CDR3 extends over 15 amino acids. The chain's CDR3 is CATSSSDLGANVLTF. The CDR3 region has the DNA TGTGCCACCAGCAGTTCCGACCTAGGGGCCAACGTCCTGACTTTC.

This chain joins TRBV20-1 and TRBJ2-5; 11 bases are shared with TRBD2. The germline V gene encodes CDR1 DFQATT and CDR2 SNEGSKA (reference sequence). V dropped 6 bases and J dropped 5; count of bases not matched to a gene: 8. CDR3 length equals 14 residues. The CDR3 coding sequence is TGCAGTGCCTTACCGACTAGCGGGATGGAGACCCAGTACTTC. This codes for CSALPTSGMETQYF.

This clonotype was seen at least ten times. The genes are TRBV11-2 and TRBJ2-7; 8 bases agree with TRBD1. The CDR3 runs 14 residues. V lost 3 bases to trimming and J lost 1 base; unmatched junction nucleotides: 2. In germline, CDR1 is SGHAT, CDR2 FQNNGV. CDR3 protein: CASSLYRGSYEQYF. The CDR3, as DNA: TGTGCCAGCAGCTTGTACAGGGGGTCCTACGAGCAGTACTTC.